Below, 27 T cell receptor beta chains from the same sample are listed, as sequenced in a study of beta chain features in type 1 diabetes. Sequenced material consisted of expressed TCRB transcripts (all of the isolated RNA was reverse transcribed). TCRdb's table, derived via immunoSEQ multiplex PCR, lists solely in-frame clones and lacks some. This table has about 320,000 clones, around 13% appearing once. Sequencing used central memory CD4+ T cells from blood. The receptors derive from a man aged 25-45 years in good health.

This chain uses TRBV7-8 with TRBJ2-7; D is possibly TRBD2 (5 bases). Trimming shortened V by 5 bases and J by 0 bases, and 14 bases separated the two germline ends. CDR3 length: 15 amino acids. From germline, CDR1 is SGHVS and CDR2 FQNEAQ. This chain's CDR3 is CASSRLSGSSYEQYV. The CDR3 DNA reads as TGTGCCAGCAGCCGATTGAGCGGCAGCTCCTACGAGCAGTACGTC.

The table lists this clone with a few counts. The CDR3 spells CAISRGGRNTEAFF. The CDR3 DNA reads TGTGCCATCAGCAGGGGGGGCCGGAACACTGAAGCTTTCTTT. V gene TRBV10-3 combines with J gene TRBJ1-1; 7 positions match TRBD1. CDR1 is ENHRY and CDR2 is SYGVKD in the germline V gene. The CDR3 is 14 residues long. Losses at the gene ends were 6 bases for V and 1 base for J; bases not matched to a gene: 5.

The V call is TRBV29-1, the J call TRBJ1-3; tentatively, D is TRBD1 (6 bases). The CDR3 runs 12 residues. The V end was cut by 8 bases, the J end by 15 bases, with 23 bases between. Looked up from germline, CDR1 is SQVTM and CDR2 is ANQGSEA. CDR3 coding DNA: TGCAGCTTCGGACAGTATCCGGAAACACCATATTTT. Its protein is CSFGQYPETPYF.

There are a few counts of this clone. V and J are TRBV6-6 and TRBJ2-7, with 9 nucleotides matching TRBD1. Trimming cost V 5 bases and J 3 bases; bases outside gene matches: 5. CDR3 length: 14 residues. The germline V gene has CDR1 MNHNY and CDR2 SVGAGI (reference sequence). The chain's CDR3 is CASSEGQGLYEQYV. The CDR3 DNA is TGTGCCAGCAGTGAGGGACAGGGACTCTACGAGCAGTACGTC.

V gene TRBV7-9 combines with J gene TRBJ2-7; D ambiguous. The CDR3 has 15 amino acids. Looked up from germline, CDR1 is SEHNR and CDR2 is FQNEAQ (reference sequence). The V end was cut by 1 base, the J end by 0 bases, with 10 bases between. CDR3 sequence reads: CASSLGSQSSYEQYF. DNA for the CDR3: TGTGCCAGCAGCTTAGGTTCCCAAAGCTCCTACGAGCAGTACTTC.

The chain employs TRBV4-3 and TRBJ2-1; D is perhaps TRBD2 (5 bases). This CDR3 spans 13 amino acids. V was pared by 3 bases and J by 10 bases, with 13 bases between. In germline, CDR1 is LGHNA, CDR2 YSLEER. Written as DNA, the CDR3 is TGCGCCAGCAGCCACCGACCACGCGGGGAGCAGTTCTTC. This gives the protein CASSHRPRGEQFF.

This CDR3 is CASSRGERYNEQFF. The CDR3 nucleotides read TGCGCCAGCAGCCGGGGGGAGAGATACAATGAGCAGTTCTTC. The chain couples TRBV5-1 to TRBJ2-1, with 7 bases matching TRBD2. CDR1 SGHRS and CDR2 YFSETQ come from the germline V gene. This CDR3 spans 14 amino acids. The V and J ends lost 4 bases and 4 bases, in that order; junction bases with no gene match: 5. The full variable domain, rest sourced from reference TRBV5-1 and TRBJ2-1, is KAGVTQTPRYLIKTRGQQVTLSCSPISGHRSVSWYQQTPGQGLQFLFEYFSETQRNKGNFPGRFSGRQFSNSRSEMNVSTLELGDSALYLCASSRGERYNEQFFGPGTRLTVL.

J is TRBJ2-7 and V is TRBV19; 8 nucleotides match TRBD2. CDR3 length: 14 amino acids. Germline V gene lookup returns CDR1 LNHDA and CDR2 SQIVND (reference sequence). V trimming: 3 bases; J trimming: 3 bases; junction bases outside the gene matches: 4. The CDR3 loop reads CASSIRLAYYEQYF. The CDR3 DNA is TGTGCCAGTAGTATCCGACTAGCGTACTACGAGCAGTACTTC. The variable domain in full, with the rest retrieved from reference TRBV19 and TRBJ2-7, is DGGITQSPKYLFRKEGQNVTLSCEQNLNHDAMYWYRQDPGQGLRLIYYSQIVNDFQKGDIAEGYSVSREKKESFPLTVTSAQKNPTAFYLCASSIRLAYYEQYFGPGTRLTVT.

This clone was seen ten or more times. V gene TRBV7-9 combines with J gene TRBJ2-1, with a possible D match to TRBD2 (5 bases). The V gene lost 5 bases and the J gene lost 7 bases, with 24 bases spanning the gap. CDR1 and CDR2 from the germline V gene are SEHNR and FQNEAQ (reference sequence). CDR3 size: 17 residues. This chain's CDR3 is CASSPKLRISRGNEQFF. The CDR3 bases are TGTGCCAGCAGCCCCAAATTGCGGATTAGCAGAGGGAATGAGCAGTTCTTC.

The chain recombines TRBV9 with TRBJ2-1, with D possibly TRBD1 on 5 matching bases. The CDR3 is 15 residues long. Trimming shortened V by 0 bases and J by 6 bases, and 13 bases separated the two germline ends. The germline gives CDR1 SGDLS, CDR2 YYNGEE. CDR3 in DNA: TGTGCCAGCAGCGTAGCTCATTCAGGGCGCAATGAGCAGTTCTTC. It specifies CASSVAHSGRNEQFF.

The genes are TRBV30 and TRBJ2-5, with D possibly matching TRBD1 (6 bases). V lost 3 bases to trimming and J lost 2 bases, with 19 bases between them. The CDR3 length is 16 residues. Germline lookup yields CDR1 GTSNPN and CDR2 SVGIG (reference sequence). The DNA for the CDR3 is TGTGCCTGGAGACCTCCGGCACGAGGGGGACAAGAGACCCAGTACTTC. It encodes CAWRPPARGGQETQYF.

This clone was picked up a small number of times. CDR3 DNA: TGTGCCAGCAGCTCGACGGACTCGGAGTACTTC. It encodes CASSSTDSEYF. V gene TRBV7-2 combines with J gene TRBJ2-5; TRBD2 is a possible D gene (5 bases). Trimming took 4 bases from V and 12 from J, leaving 12 bases between them. This CDR3 has 11 residues. Germline V gene data show CDR1 as SGHTA and CDR2 as FQGNSA.

CDR3 amino acids: CASSPTRRDPSYF. CDR3 in DNA: TGTGCCAGCAGCCCCACCCGGAGGGACCCGTCGTACTTC. V and J are TRBV9 and TRBJ2-5, with D maybe TRBD2 (6 bases). The CDR3 contains 13 residues. The germline gives CDR1 SGDLS, CDR2 YYNGEE. Trimming removed 4 bases from V and 13 bases from J, with 20 bases in between.

The sample holds a few counts of this clone. This chain joins TRBV7-8 and TRBJ2-1; 12 bases align to TRBD2. The CDR3 sequence is 14 residues long. V trimming: 2 bases; J trimming: 9 bases; junction bases outside the gene matches: 2. From germline, CDR1 is SGHVS and CDR2 FQNEAQ. The chain's CDR3 is CASSLSSGGAEQFF. The CDR3, as DNA: TGTGCCAGCAGCTTATCTAGCGGGGGGGCTGAGCAGTTCTTC.

The V gene is TRBV6-1, the J gene TRBJ2-3; D possibly corresponds to TRBD2 (5 bases). CDR3 length: 15 amino acids. The germline CDR1 and CDR2 sequences are MNHNS and SASEGT. The germline V and J ends were trimmed by 2 bases and 6 bases, with 15 bases remaining between them. CDR3 sequence reads: CASSEMWASSDTQYF. The CDR3 DNA reads TGTGCCAGCAGTGAAATGTGGGCTAGCTCCGATACGCAGTATTTT.

Concerning this clone: The sample holds other DNA sequences that translate to the same CDR3. The chain joins TRBV18 to TRBJ1-4, with a possible D match to TRBD1 (5 bases). The germline V gene encodes CDR1 KGHSH and CDR2 LQKENI. V was cut by 5 bases and J by 10 bases, with 14 bases left in between. There are 13 residues in the CDR3. CDR3 sequence reads: CASSTRDRGKLFF. In nucleotides, the CDR3 is TGTGCCAGCTCAACCCGGGACCGGGGAAAACTGTTTTTT.

This chain joins TRBV30 and TRBJ1-2; D is unresolved. V was trimmed by 1 base and J by 10 bases, leaving 10 bases between them. The germline V gene encodes CDR1 GTSNPN and CDR2 SVGIG (reference sequence). The CDR3 extends over 11 amino acids. Here the CDR3 reads CAWSALSAYTF. Written as DNA, the CDR3 is TGTGCCTGGAGTGCCTTATCGGCCTACACCTTC.

The chain employs TRBV11-1 and TRBJ2-3; D is unresolved. Germline CDR1 and CDR2: SGHAT and FQDESV (reference sequence). Trimming left V 1 base short and J 3 bases short, with 5 bases between. The CDR3 is 13 residues long. The CDR3 here is CASSLDPTDTQYF. CDR3 coding DNA: TGTGCCAGCAGCTTAGACCCGACAGATACGCAGTATTTT. The full variable domain, with the rest looked up from reference TRBV11-1 and TRBJ2-3, is EAEVAQSPRYKITEKSQAVAFWCDPISGHATLYWYRQILGQGPELLVQFQDESVVDDSQLPKDRFSAERLKGVDSTLKIQPAELGDSAMYLCASSLDPTDTQYFGPGTRLTVL.

This clone was seen repeatedly, ten times or more. This chain connects TRBV5-1 to TRBJ2-3; unclear D gene. The CDR3 is made up of 11 amino acids. Trimming cost V 1 base and J 6 bases, with 3 bases left between them. Germline values: CDR1 SGHRS, CDR2 YFSETQ. CDR3 DNA sequence: TGCGCCAGCAGCTTGACTGATACGCAGTATTTT. Protein: CASSLTDTQYF.

This clone was observed many times. The chain employs TRBV6-4 and TRBJ1-3, with D uncertain. CDR3 length: 16 amino acids. Germline-derived CDR1 and CDR2 are MRHNA and SNTAGT. The V and J ends lost 7 bases and 4 bases respectively, with 20 bases between them. CDR3 in amino acids: CASNLLGCLEGNTIYF. DNA of the CDR3: TGTGCCAGCAACCTACTTGGGTGCCTTGAGGGAAACACCATATATTTT.

This rearrangement joins TRBV7-2 to TRBJ2-3; no clear D gene. This CDR3 is built from 13 residues. V was clipped by 1 base and J by 6 bases, with 8 bases between them. Looked up from germline, CDR1 is SGHTA and CDR2 is FQGNSA. The CDR3 region has the DNA TGTGCCAGCAGCTTAGTCTTTTTGGATACGCAGTATTTT. Amino acids: CASSLVFLDTQYF.

The genes are TRBV6-4 and TRBJ2-3, with TRBD2 identical over 7 bases. The CDR3 is 15 residues long. V shed 6 bases and J 2 bases; nucleotides not matched to a gene: 8. Germline V gene lookup returns CDR1 MRHNA and CDR2 SNTAGT. CDR3 in amino acids: CASSQTRGDTDTQYF. Written as DNA, the CDR3 is TGTGCCAGCAGCCAGACCCGGGGGGACACAGATACGCAGTATTTT.

The J gene is TRBJ2-1, the V gene TRBV6-1; maybe TRBD1 (6 bases). This CDR3 has 12 residues. Germline V CDR1 and CDR2: MNHNS, SASEGT. Trimming left V 2 bases short and J 7 bases short, with 6 bases between. The CDR3 here is CASSEQGNEQFF. Written as DNA, the CDR3 is TGTGCCAGCAGTGAACAGGGGAATGAGCAGTTCTTC.

In this sample, this clone turned up a few times. The chain employs TRBV7-2 and TRBJ1-6; D is ambiguous. The CDR3 runs 16 residues. V was pared by 1 base and J by 6 bases, with 13 bases between. CDR1 SGHTA and CDR2 FQGNSA come from the germline V gene. CDR3 in amino acids: CASSLGVGSVNSPLHF. DNA of the CDR3: TGTGCCAGCAGCTTAGGTGTAGGCAGCGTTAATTCACCCCTCCACTTT.

The chain employs TRBV6-5 and TRBJ1-1; D uncertain. Germline V gene data show CDR1 as MNHEY and CDR2 as SVGAGI. This CDR3 comprises 14 residues. The V end lost 5 bases, the J end lost 0 bases, and 10 bases lay between the germline ends. The CDR3 bases are TGTGCCAGCAGTAACGGGGAAGTGAACACTGAAGCTTTCTTT. This translates into CASSNGEVNTEAFF.

The V gene is TRBV11-2, the J gene TRBJ1-5; D gene unclear. This CDR3 has 13 residues. Looked up from germline, CDR1 is SGHAT and CDR2 is FQNNGV. The V end was cut by 1 base, the J end by 3 bases, with 4 bases between. CDR3 sequence: CASSLADNQPQHF. The CDR3 nucleotides are TGTGCCAGCAGCTTAGCCGACAATCAGCCCCAGCATTTT.

V is TRBV5-1 and J is TRBJ1-1; D gene unclear. The CDR3 is 14 residues long. The V end was cut by 5 bases, the J end by 5 bases, with 16 bases between. Per the germline V gene, CDR1 is SGHRS and CDR2 is YFSETQ. Here the CDR3 reads CASRQTNSETEAFF. CDR3 nucleotide sequence: TGCGCCAGCAGACAAACCAACAGTGAGACTGAAGCTTTCTTT.